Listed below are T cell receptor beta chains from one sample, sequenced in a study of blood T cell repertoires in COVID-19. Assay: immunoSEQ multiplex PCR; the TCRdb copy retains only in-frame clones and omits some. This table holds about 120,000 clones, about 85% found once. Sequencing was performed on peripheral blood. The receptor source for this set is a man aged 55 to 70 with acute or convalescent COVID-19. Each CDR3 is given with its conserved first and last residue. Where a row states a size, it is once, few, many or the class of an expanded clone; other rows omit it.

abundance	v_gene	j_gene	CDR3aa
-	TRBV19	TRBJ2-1	CASSRTGTSGKSSYNEQFF
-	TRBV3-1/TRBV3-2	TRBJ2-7	CASSRGLAGTRPYEQYF
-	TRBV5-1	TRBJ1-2	CASSLTGFDYGYTF
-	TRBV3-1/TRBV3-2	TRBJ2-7	CASSQVGQGPYEQYF
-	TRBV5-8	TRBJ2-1	CASSLGYSSYNEQFF
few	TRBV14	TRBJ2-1	CASSQLGAASVDEQFF
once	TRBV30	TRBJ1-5	CAWSPNLGPEAGQPQHF
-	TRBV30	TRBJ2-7	CAWRLQATGNEQYF
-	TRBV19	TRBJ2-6	CASSIEFLGFRRRSGANVLTF
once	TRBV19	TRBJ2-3	CASSILPRPTDTQYF
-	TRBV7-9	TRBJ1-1	CASSLQGGTEAFF
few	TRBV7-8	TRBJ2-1	CASSPPRALSYNEQFF
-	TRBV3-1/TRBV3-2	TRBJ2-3	CASSQDPREGYTQYF
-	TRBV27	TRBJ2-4	CASSSWTDSLNIQYF
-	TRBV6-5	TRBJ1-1	CASSYSGRGNTEAFF
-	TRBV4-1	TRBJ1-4	CASSLKPVSEKLFF
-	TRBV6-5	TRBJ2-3	CASSYSGGTADTQYF
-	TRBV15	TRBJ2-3	CATSRELDTDTQYF
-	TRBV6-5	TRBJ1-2	CASRTSTGVRYTF
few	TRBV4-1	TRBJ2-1	CASSPRGLLSSYNEQFF
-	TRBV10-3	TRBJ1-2	CATTGTANYGYTF
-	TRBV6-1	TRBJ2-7	CASSDLREQYF
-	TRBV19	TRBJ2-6	CAIRQESSSGANVLTF
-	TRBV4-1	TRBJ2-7	CASSQVGAGVNEQYF
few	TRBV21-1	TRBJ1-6	CASSGPDRETYNSPLHF
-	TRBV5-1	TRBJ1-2	CASSLLSNPQTGRGYTF
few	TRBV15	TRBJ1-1	CATSRQVTREAFF